Below are 19 T cell receptor beta chains sequenced from a single sample in a study of T-cell reconstitution after alpha-beta-depleted transplantation in children. TCRbeta library construction was performed incorporating unique molecular identifiers. Via MiXCR, TCRdb re-called the PCR reads, giving one row per CDR3 protein. The sample lists approximately 1,000,000 distinct CDR3 sequences; roughly 31% were seen once. The sequencing here drew on PBMCs, mostly from graft donor cells, taken 360 days after TCRalphabeta/CD19-depleted stem cell transplant. The receptors here all came from a boy under three years old who had a stem cell transplant for SCID, so the T cells may come from the graft donor.

The gene calls are TRBV7-3 and TRBJ2-7; tentatively, D is TRBD1 or TRBD2 (5 bases each). The V gene's germline CDR1 is SGHTA and CDR2 FQGTGA. The CDR3 consists of 16 residues. Trimming removed 5 bases from V and 3 bases from J, with 20 bases in between. In nucleotides, the CDR3 is TGTGCCAGCAGCCTCACCCCGGAAGAGGGGAGCTACGAGCAGTACTTC. Its protein product is CASSLTPEEGSYEQYF.

The rearrangement links TRBV7-9 to TRBJ2-7; 7 positions match TRBD1. CDR3 length: 15 amino acids. The germline CDR1 and CDR2 sequences are SEHNR and FQNEAQ (reference sequence). V was pared by 2 bases and J by 5 bases, with 9 bases of the junction left unmatched. The CDR3 sequence: CASSLSNRGVNEQYF. In DNA, the CDR3 is TGTGCCAGCAGCTTAAGTAACAGGGGAGTTAACGAGCAGTACTTC.

The chain combines TRBV6-2 or TRBV6-3 with TRBJ1-1, with TRBD1 as a possible D gene (5 bases). Germline loops: CDR1 MNHEY, CDR2 SVGEGT. The CDR3 is 13 residues long. Trimming removed 2 bases from V and 4 bases from J, with 8 bases in between. The CDR3 region has the DNA TGTGCCAGCAGTTACATGGGGCCCACTGAAGCTTTCTTT. Translation gives CASSYMGPTEAFF.

This chain connects TRBV5-1 to TRBJ2-7, with a tentative D call TRBD1 (5 bases). The germline V gene has CDR1 SGHRS and CDR2 YFSETQ. This CDR3 region has 17 residues. V was clipped by 1 base and J by 2 bases, with 19 bases between them. The CDR3, as DNA: TGCGCCAGCAGCTTGAAAGCCCCGACAGCTACTCCCTACGAGCAGTACTTC. Translated, it gives CASSLKAPTATPYEQYF. Supplemented by reference TRBV5-1 and TRBJ2-7, the full variable domain reads KAGVTQTPRYLIKTRGQQVTLSCSPISGHRSVSWYQQTPGQGLQFLFEYFSETQRNKGNFPGRFSGRQFSNSRSEMNVSTLELGDSALYLCASSLKAPTATPYEQYFGPGTRLTVT.

With regard to this clonotype: The junction departs from the called germline gene at one end, perhaps through a read error. This chain joins TRBV20-1 and TRBJ2-7; weak D call: TRBD2 (5 bases). This CDR3 has 13 amino acids. Germline CDR1 is DFQATT and CDR2 is SNEGSKA (reference sequence). CDR3 region: CSAREAALYGQYF. DNA of the CDR3: TGCAGTGCTAGAGAAGCGGCCCTTTACGGGCAGTACTTC.

This clonotype was counted a single time. The gene calls are TRBV20-1 and TRBJ2-3; a weak D match, TRBD2 (5 bases). CDR1 and CDR2 (germline): DFQATT, SNEGSKA (reference sequence). CDR3 length equals 15 residues. The ends were cut back, 6 bases at V and 0 bases at J, with 16 bases in the middle. CDR3 sequence reads: CSAGIHSLSTDTQYF. The CDR3 nucleotides are TGCAGTGCCGGGATACATAGCCTTAGCACAGATACGCAGTATTTT.

This clonotype was seen a single time. This chain connects TRBV12-3 or TRBV12-4 to TRBJ2-5; 13 positions match TRBD2. This CDR3 has 16 amino acids. Unmatched junction bases numbered 5, after V lost 7 bases and J lost 0 bases. The CDR3 here is CASTRTSGGHQETQYF. As DNA, the CDR3 is TGTGCCAGCACGAGGACTAGCGGGGGCCACCAAGAGACCCAGTACTTC.

Only a few counts were recorded for this clonotype. The rearrangement joins TRBV7-9 to TRBJ2-1; D is possibly TRBD2 (6 bases). The CDR3 loop spans 14 amino acids. Trimming took off 3 bases at V and 3 bases at J, with 9 bases between the two ends. Germline-derived CDR1 and CDR2 are SEHNR and FQNEAQ (reference sequence). For the CDR3, the DNA is TGTGCCAGCAGCTTTACTAGCAGCTACAATGAGCAGTTCTTC. Translated: CASSFTSSYNEQFF.

The chain uses TRBV20-1 and TRBJ2-3; unclear D gene. The V gene lost 1 base and the J gene lost 1 base, with 9 bases spanning the gap. This CDR3 spans 14 amino acids. Germline V CDR1 and CDR2: DFQATT, SNEGSKA (reference sequence). CDR3 DNA sequence: TGCAGTGCTAGAGTGAACAGACGCACAGATACGCAGTATTTT. Translation: CSARVNRRTDTQYF.

The J gene is TRBJ2-1, the V gene TRBV5-4; 10 positions match TRBD2. The V gene's germline CDR1 is SGHNT and CDR2 YYREEE (reference sequence). Trimming cost V 0 bases and J 2 bases; bases outside gene matches: 11. CDR3 length: 19 amino acids. DNA for the CDR3: TGTGCCAGCAGCTTGGAAGTAGCGGGGGGCCCCGACCCCTACAATGAGCAGTTCTTC. Protein product: CASSLEVAGGPDPYNEQFF.

This sequence joins TRBV29-1 and TRBJ2-1; D uncertain. Germline V CDR1 and CDR2: SQVTM, ANQGSEA. The CDR3 runs to 15 residues. V lost 3 bases to trimming and J lost 8 bases, with 20 bases between them. CDR3 amino acids: CSVDSRAAFGDEQFF. The DNA of the CDR3 is TGCAGCGTTGATTCGCGAGCTGCCTTTGGGGATGAGCAGTTCTTC.

This clonotype has a handful of counts. This chain uses TRBV4-1 with TRBJ2-1; no firm D call. This CDR3 has 15 residues. CDR1 and CDR2 from the germline V gene are MGHRA and YSYEKL. Trimming pared 0 bases from V and 3 bases from J, leaving 9 bases between. The CDR3 DNA reads TGCGCCAGCAGCCAAGATCCGCAGATCTACAATGAGCAGTTCTTC. This codes for CASSQDPQIYNEQFF.

The CDR3 loop reads CSAIRQAYSPYEQYF. Written as DNA, the CDR3 is TGCAGTGCTATCCGACAGGCCTATTCGCCCTACGAGCAGTACTTC. V gene TRBV20-1 combines with J gene TRBJ2-7; D is possibly TRBD1 (6 bases). The CDR3 contains 15 residues. CDR1 DFQATT and CDR2 SNEGSKA come from the germline V gene (reference sequence). The V end lost 4 bases, the J end lost 2 bases, and 18 bases lay between the germline ends.

V gene TRBV9 combines with J gene TRBJ2-7, with 9 bases matching TRBD1. V trimming: 3 bases; J trimming: 2 bases; junction bases outside the gene matches: 9. This CDR3 has 16 amino acids. Germline values: CDR1 SGDLS, CDR2 YYNGEE. CDR3 DNA: TGTGCCAGCAGCGCTCGACCCGGACAGGGGACCTACGAGCAGTACTTC. Protein sequence: CASSARPGQGTYEQYF.

The chain couples TRBV5-1 to TRBJ2-3; 9 positions match TRBD1. Germline CDR1 SGHRS, CDR2 YFSETQ. J was trimmed by 4 bases and V by 0 bases; bases with no gene match: 3. The CDR3 has 15 amino acids. This CDR3 is CASSLGDREPDTQYF. In DNA, the CDR3 is TGCGCCAGCAGCTTGGGGGACAGGGAGCCAGATACGCAGTATTTT.

The chain has TRBV20-1 and TRBJ1-1; TRBD1 matches at 7 bases. V lost 5 bases and J lost 3; bases outside the gene matches: 9. In germline, CDR1 is DFQATT, CDR2 SNEGSKA (reference sequence). This CDR3 contains 14 residues. Here the CDR3 DNA reads TGCAGTGCTTCCCGGACAGGTGTTTACACTGAAGCTTTCTTT. It is translated as CSASRTGVYTEAFF.

This clonotype was detected only a few times. The V and J genes are TRBV24-1 and TRBJ2-1; TRBD2 matches at 12 bases. Trimming removed 4 bases from V and 6 bases from J; junction bases left unmatched: 3. CDR3 length equals 15 residues. CDR1 is KGHDR and CDR2 is SFDVKD in the germline V gene. CDR3: CATSDPGLAGNEQFF. In DNA, the CDR3 is TGTGCCACCAGTGACCCGGGACTAGCGGGCAATGAGCAGTTCTTC.

This clonotype occurred a few times. The chain carries TRBV5-1 and TRBJ2-5; either TRBD1 or TRBD2 may supply D (5 bases each). Trimming cost V 4 bases and J 6 bases, with 16 bases left between them. Germline CDR1 SGHRS, CDR2 YFSETQ. The CDR3 runs 14 residues. This CDR3 reads CASSQGIGVKTQYF. The CDR3 DNA sequence: TGCGCCAGCAGCCAGGGAATCGGGGTGAAGACCCAGTACTTC.

The chain joins TRBV3-1 to TRBJ2-5; D tentatively fits TRBD1 or TRBD2 (5 bases each). V lost 4 bases to trimming and J lost 4 bases, with 16 bases between them. The CDR3 sequence is 15 residues long. CDR1 and CDR2 (germline): LGHDT, YNNKEL (reference sequence). CDR3 sequence: CASSRTRAGRETQYF. The CDR3 nucleotides are TGTGCCAGCAGCCGGACAAGGGCTGGGAGAGAGACCCAGTACTTC.